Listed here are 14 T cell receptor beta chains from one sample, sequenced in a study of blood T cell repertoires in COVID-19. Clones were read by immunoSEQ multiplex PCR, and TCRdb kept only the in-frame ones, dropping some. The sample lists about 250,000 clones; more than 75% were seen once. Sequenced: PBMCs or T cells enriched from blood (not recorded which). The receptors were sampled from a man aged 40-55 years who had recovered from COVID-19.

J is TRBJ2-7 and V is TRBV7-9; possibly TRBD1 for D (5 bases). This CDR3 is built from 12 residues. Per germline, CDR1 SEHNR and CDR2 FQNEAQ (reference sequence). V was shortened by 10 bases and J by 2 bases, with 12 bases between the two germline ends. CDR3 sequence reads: CATEQGPYEQYF. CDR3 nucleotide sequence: TGTGCCACAGAGCAGGGCCCCTACGAGCAGTACTTC.

In DNA form, the CDR3 reads TGTGCCAGCAGCTTGACAGGAGACTCTGGAAACACCATATATTTT. It specifies CASSLTGDSGNTIYF. V is TRBV7-3 and J is TRBJ1-3; a weak D match, TRBD1 (6 bases). The V gene's germline CDR1 is SGHTA and CDR2 FQGTGA. The CDR3 extends over 15 amino acids. Trimming cost V 3 bases and J 0 bases, with 9 bases left between them.

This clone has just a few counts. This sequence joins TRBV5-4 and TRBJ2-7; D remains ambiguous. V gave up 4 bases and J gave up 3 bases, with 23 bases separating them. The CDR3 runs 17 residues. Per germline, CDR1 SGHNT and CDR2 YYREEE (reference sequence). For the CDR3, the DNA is TGTGCCAGCAGCCAAAGATCCCAATACGGAGAGATCTACGAGCAGTACTTC. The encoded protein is CASSQRSQYGEIYEQYF.

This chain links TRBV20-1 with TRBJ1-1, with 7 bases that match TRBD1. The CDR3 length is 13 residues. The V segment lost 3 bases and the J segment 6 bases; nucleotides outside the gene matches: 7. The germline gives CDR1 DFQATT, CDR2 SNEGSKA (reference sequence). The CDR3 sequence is CSASPPGGSEAFF. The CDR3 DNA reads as TGCAGTGCTAGTCCGCCAGGGGGTTCTGAAGCTTTCTTT.

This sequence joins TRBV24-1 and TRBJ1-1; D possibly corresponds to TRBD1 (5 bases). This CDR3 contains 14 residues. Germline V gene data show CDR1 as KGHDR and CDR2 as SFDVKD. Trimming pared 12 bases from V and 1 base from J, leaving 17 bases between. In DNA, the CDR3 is TGTGCCCACCCCTTACAGGTCCCGAACACTGAAGCTTTCTTT. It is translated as CAHPLQVPNTEAFF.

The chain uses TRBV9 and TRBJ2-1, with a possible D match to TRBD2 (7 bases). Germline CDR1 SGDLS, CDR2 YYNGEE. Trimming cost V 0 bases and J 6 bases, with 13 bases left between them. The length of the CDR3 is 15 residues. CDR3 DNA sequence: TGTGCCAGCAGCGTAGCCGGGGGGCAGGTCAATGAGCAGTTCTTC. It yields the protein CASSVAGGQVNEQFF.

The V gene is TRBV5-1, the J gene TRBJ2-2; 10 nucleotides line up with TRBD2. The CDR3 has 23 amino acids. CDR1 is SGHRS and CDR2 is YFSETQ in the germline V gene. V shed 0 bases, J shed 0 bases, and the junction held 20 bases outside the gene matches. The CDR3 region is CASSLEGQPWRASGGANTGELFF. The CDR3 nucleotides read TGCGCCAGCAGCTTGGAGGGGCAGCCTTGGAGGGCTAGCGGGGGCGCGAACACCGGGGAGCTGTTTTTT.

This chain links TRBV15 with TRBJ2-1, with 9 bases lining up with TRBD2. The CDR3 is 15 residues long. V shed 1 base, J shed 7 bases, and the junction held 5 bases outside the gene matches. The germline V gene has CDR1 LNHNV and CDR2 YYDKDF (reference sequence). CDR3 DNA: TGTGCCACCAGCAGAGGAGCGGGAGGAAAAAATGAGCAGTTCTTC. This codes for CATSRGAGGKNEQFF.

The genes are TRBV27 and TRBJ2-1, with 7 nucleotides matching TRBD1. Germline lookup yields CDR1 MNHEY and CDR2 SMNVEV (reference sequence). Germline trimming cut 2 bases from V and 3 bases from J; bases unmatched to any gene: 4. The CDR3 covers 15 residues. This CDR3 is CASSLRQGIYNEQFF. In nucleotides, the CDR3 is TGTGCCAGCAGTTTAAGACAGGGAATCTACAATGAGCAGTTCTTC.

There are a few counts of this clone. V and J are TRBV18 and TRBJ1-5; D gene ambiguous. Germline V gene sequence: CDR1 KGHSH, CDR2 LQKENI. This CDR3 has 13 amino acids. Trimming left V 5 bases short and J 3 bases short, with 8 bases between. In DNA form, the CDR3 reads TGTGCCAGCTCAGAGGCCTTCAATCAGCCCCAGCATTTT. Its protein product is CASSEAFNQPQHF. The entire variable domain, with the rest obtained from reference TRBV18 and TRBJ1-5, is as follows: NAGVMQNPRHLVRRRGQEARLRCSPMKGHSHVYWYRQLPEEGLKFMVYLQKENIIDESGMPKERFSAEFPKEGPSILRIQQVVRGDSAAYFCASSEAFNQPQHFGDGTRLSIL.

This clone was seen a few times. The CDR3 nucleotides are TGTGCCAGCAGCTTAGACGGAGGGACAGGGGAAGAGCAGTACTTC. Its translation is CASSLDGGTGEEQYF. The gene calls are TRBV11-3 and TRBJ2-7; 10 positions agree with TRBD1. The trim removed 0 bases at V and 7 bases at J, leaving 6 bases unmatched. This CDR3 comprises 15 residues. The V gene's germline CDR1 is SGHNT and CDR2 YENEEA. The variable domain in full, completed from reference TRBV11-3 and TRBJ2-7, reads EAGVVQSPRYKIIEKKQPVAFWCNPISGHNTLYWYLQNLGQGPELLIRYENEEAVDDSQLPKDRFSAERLKGVDSTLKIQPAELGDSAVYLCASSLDGGTGEEQYFGPGTRLTVT.

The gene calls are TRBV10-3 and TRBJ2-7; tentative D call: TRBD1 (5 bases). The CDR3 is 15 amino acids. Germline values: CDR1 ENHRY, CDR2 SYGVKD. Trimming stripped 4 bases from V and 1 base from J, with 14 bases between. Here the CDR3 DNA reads TGTGCCATCAGTGTCGTCCGGACACCATCCTACGAGCAGTACTTC. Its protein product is CAISVVRTPSYEQYF.

The CDR3 nucleotides are TGTGCCAGCAGCCAAGTCCACTCCCCTCTGGGCAGGGGGCTCTCTGGCTACACCTTC. Amino acids: CASSQVHSPLGRGLSGYTF. The V gene is TRBV14, the J gene TRBJ1-2; 8 bases are shared with TRBD1. The V gene end was trimmed by 1 base and the J gene end by 7 bases; junction bases not matched to a gene: 20. The CDR3 contains 19 residues. The V gene's germline CDR1 is SGHDN and CDR2 FVKESK.

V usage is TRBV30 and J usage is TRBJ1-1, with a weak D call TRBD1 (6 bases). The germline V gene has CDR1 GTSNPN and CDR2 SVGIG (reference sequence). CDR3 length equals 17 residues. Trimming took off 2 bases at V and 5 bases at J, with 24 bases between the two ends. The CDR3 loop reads CAWSHHPGGHERTEAFF. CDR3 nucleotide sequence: TGTGCCTGGAGTCACCACCCTGGGGGACACGAGAGGACTGAAGCTTTCTTT.